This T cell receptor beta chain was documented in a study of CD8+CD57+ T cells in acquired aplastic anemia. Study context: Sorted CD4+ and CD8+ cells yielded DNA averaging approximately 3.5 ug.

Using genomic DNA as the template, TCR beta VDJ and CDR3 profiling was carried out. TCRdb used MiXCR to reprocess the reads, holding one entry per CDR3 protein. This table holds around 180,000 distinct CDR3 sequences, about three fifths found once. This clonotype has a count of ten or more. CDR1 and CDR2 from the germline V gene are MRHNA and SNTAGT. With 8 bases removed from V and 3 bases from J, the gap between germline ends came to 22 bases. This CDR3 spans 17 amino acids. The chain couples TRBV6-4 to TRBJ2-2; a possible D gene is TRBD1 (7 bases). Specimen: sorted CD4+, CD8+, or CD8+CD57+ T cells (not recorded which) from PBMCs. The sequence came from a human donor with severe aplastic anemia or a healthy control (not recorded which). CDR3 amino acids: CASAGTSTGSDTGELFF. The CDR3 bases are TGTGCCAGCGCGGGAACGTCGACAGGGTCAGACACCGGGGAGCTGTTTTTT.